The clone carrying this T cell receptor (beta chain) was counted a few times. What it binds is unknown. The data belong to a study of graft-versus-host responses after intestinal transplantation. Across the study: Anti-thymocyte globulin induction, then tacrolimus and steroids for about 3 years, went to all recipients. Study-level points and caveats: Present in recipient marrow, GvH clones included some that appeared first in ileum or blood. Early declines in HvG clones that occurred post-transplant were associated with peak circulating GvH clone levels.

Generated by immunoSEQ multiplex PCR, the TCRdb table keeps only in-frame clones and is missing some. This table holds roughly 30,000 clones, about four fifths found once. From germline, CDR1 is SGHRS and CDR2 YFSETQ. The V end lost 2 bases, the J end lost 3 bases, and 9 bases lay between the germline ends. The CDR3 totals 13 residues. The receptor comes from a human donor who received an intestinal transplant. The material sequenced was unstimulated CD8+ T cells sorted from spleen or lymph node cells, taken before intestinal transplant. The chain recombines TRBV5-1 with TRBJ2-7; D call uncertain. This CDR3 is CASSLASLYEQYF. CDR3 nucleotides: TGCGCCAGCAGCTTAGCATCCCTCTACGAGCAGTACTTC.